This TCR beta chain was recovered during a study of blood T cell repertoires in COVID-19 (dated by TCRdb to about 2020). About the study as a whole: Collaborator samples came from the United States, Italy and Spain and covered acute and convalescent phases of COVID-19. The prospective study material was composed of cDNA or gDNA derived from T cells, B-cell-depleted T cells, or PBMCs. Subjects who had been exposed to COVID-19, were actively infected with it, or had recovered from it provided the deeply sampled blood TCRbeta repertoires that made up the dataset. The repertoires were released in a freely available public database meant as a resource for research on the immune response to SARS-CoV-2. Samples were obtained from the ongoing ImmuneRACE study (first 160 participants) and from roughly 1,300 subjects provided by 6 global collaborators. Sample metadata almost always included a de-identified subject ID, COVID-19 status, age in years and sex. HLA class I and class II types, where available, came from metadata supplied by the sample provider rather than from assay-based typing.

TCRbeta CDR3 regions were amplified from genomic DNA using the immunoSEQ Assay, a bias-controlled multiplex PCR. As for how the authors treated the data: Nucleated cell counts per sample were estimated from amplification of reference gene primers within the assay. To quantify the absolute abundance of each unique TCRbeta CDR3 rearrangement, sequence reads were collapsed and filtered. For each sample, productive Simpson clonality was calculated as the square root of Simpson's diversity index across productive rearrangements. Drawn from immuneACCESS, this table holds only the in-frame rearrangements with V and J called that TCRdb kept. Clones are partly lost; checked studies trace under half to an unresolved V gene and leave the rest unexplained. V and J calls plus clone size are reproduced from that table; the DNA served to infer D and trimming. This sample comprises over 150,000 clones, around nine tenths of them detected only once. 10% of the sample goes to the ten largest clones.

Points the paper makes about the study in general: How much clinical and demographic metadata was included differed by source and by participant, and the metadata was provided uncurated.

This clone came up a few times. Its cognate antigen has yet to be identified. Per-base quality was not reported, and no clone a single base away is much larger than it. V gives up 2 bases and J gives up 4 bases, and the segment between their germline ends measures 11 bases. The germline V gene provides CDR1 MNHNS and CDR2 SASEGT. The CDR3 numbers 14 residues from cysteine through phenylalanine. Only CDR3 DNA is held: 42 bases, read in frame from base 1. One collaborating source in Seattle enrolled patients during active infection and followed them longitudinally through the course of disease. Collaborating institutions collected whole blood in K2EDTA tubes following their own protocols. For TCRbeta analysis, collaborators shipped samples in one of three forms: frozen whole blood, isolated PBMCs, or DNA extracted from either of those sample types.

The sequence is built from TRBV6-1 and TRBJ1-1, with TRBD1 perhaps the D gene, on 5 matching bases. The specimen sequenced was peripheral blood. The receptor comes from a woman in her 70s with COVID-19, enrolled during active disease. The DNA sequence is TGTGCCAGCAGTGAACAAGGGGCCACCACTGAAGCTTTCTTT. The translation is CASSEQGATTEAFF.